This T cell receptor beta chain appears in the sequencing data of a study of identical twins. MiXCR, applied by TCRdb to the 5' RACE reads, yields one record per CDR3 protein. Of 420,000 or so distinct CDR3 sequences listed, roughly 18% are singletons. Germline V lookup: CDR1 SGHDT, CDR2 YYEEEE. Trimming removed 0 bases at V and 8 bases at J, with 12 bases between. This CDR3 has 14 amino acids. Sequencing was done on a sample of naive T cells sorted from blood. This chain joins TRBV5-6 and TRBJ2-1; weak D call: TRBD1 (5 bases). This TCR was sampled from a man aged 50 to 59 in good health. The CDR3 DNA follows: TGTGCCAGCAGCTTGGTCCAGGGTCGGGATGAGCAGTTCTTC. It translates to CASSLVQGRDEQFF.